This T cell receptor beta chain was profiled in a study of circulating and synovial CD4+ cells in juvenile arthritis (dated by TCRdb to 2013 to 2014). About the study as a whole: TCRbeta CDR3 repertoires of circulating HLA-DR+ CD4 T cells, bulk blood CD4 T cells and synovial CD4 T cells were compared within each patient. The goal of repertoire sequencing was to confirm that a circulating synovial-like CD4 T cell subset was enriched in synovial clonotypes. Study-wide conclusions, independent of this receptor: Circulating pathogenic-like lymphocytes clustered together with synovial T cells, and compared with bulk blood, the circulating pathogenic-like lymphocytes shared a substantially higher fraction of CDR3 sequences with synovium. Because T cell genome counts in CPL samples and bulk blood CD4 samples differed by at least an order of magnitude, sample-size effects were addressed. No difference between circulating pathogenic-like lymphocytes and bulk blood T cells was detected by traditional Vbeta family usage analysis. Lower diversity was observed in synovial and circulating pathogenic-like lymphocyte repertoires than in bulk blood CD4 repertoires, and some CPL samples were found to be as oligoclonal as synovium. Since overlap with synovium went up as sequencing depth increased, the measured fractions of shared clonotypes likely underestimated the full repertoire overlap.

Trimming takes 4 bases from V and 1 base from J, and the germline ends sit 7 bases apart. CDR1 SGHAT and CDR2 FQNNGV are derived from the germline V gene. The CDR3 has 14 amino acids, counting the end cysteine and phenylalanine. Only CDR3 DNA is held: 42 bases, read in frame from base 1. Library preparation employed the immunoSEQ multiplex PCR assay. TCRbeta CDR3 sequencing was carried out by an external provider as a commercial service. As for how the authors treated the data: The analyses used productive nucleotide sequences together with amino acid sequences obtained by in silico translation. To equalise sample size, diversity was assessed as Renyi entropy across alpha values by taking the median of 200 repeated subsamples. The distance between each pair of repertoires was calculated as one minus the Chao-modified Jaccard index, which corrects for under-sampling, and this distance was used for clustering. Frequency-weighted overlap with synovial clonotypes was calculated over 200 sample sizes with 200 draws without replacement at each size, and the overlap was reported at the size of the smaller sample. TCRdb mirrors the immuneACCESS table, restricted to in-frame sequences. Some clones are absent from its copies; in checked studies, under half trace to an unresolved V gene, and the reason for the others is unknown. V, J and clone size are taken as reported in that table, and D and trimming were inferred from the DNA itself. The sample contains approximately 35,000 clones, more than 90% of them found a single time. The ten largest account for 0.16% of the sample.

Points on this clone: The antigen it binds to is not known. Base qualities are not provided; no much larger clone lies one nucleotide away.

Donors of the sequenced samples were patients with active juvenile idiopathic arthritis. Cells were sorted immediately after thawing, with dead cells excluded using Live/Dead Fixable Near-IR Stain. The chain is encoded by TRBV11-2 joined to TRBJ2-2, and the D gene may be TRBD2, 6 bases matching. This clonotype was sampled from a human donor with juvenile idiopathic arthritis. The sequenced sample consisted of CD4+ T cells from blood. The CDR3: CASSWRENTGELFF. The DNA sequence is given as TGTGCCAGCAGCTGGCGGGAGAACACCGGGGAGCTGTTTTTT.